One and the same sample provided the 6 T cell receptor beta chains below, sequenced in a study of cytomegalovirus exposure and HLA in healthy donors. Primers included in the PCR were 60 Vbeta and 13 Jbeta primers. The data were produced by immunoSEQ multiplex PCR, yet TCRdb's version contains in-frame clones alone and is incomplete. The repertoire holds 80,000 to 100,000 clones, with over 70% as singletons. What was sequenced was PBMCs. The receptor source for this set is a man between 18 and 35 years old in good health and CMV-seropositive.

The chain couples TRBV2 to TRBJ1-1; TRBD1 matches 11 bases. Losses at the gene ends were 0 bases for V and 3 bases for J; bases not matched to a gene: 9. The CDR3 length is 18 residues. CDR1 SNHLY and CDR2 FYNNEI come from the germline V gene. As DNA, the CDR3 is TGTGCCAGCAGTGAAGCGTATTCGGACAGGGGGCATGACACTGAAGCTTTCTTT. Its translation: CASSEAYSDRGHDTEAFF.

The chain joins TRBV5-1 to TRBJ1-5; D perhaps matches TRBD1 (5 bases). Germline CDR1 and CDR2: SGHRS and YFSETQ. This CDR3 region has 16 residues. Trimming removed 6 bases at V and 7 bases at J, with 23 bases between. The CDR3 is CASTNGMAGSQQPQHF. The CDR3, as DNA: TGCGCCAGCACCAACGGTATGGCAGGGTCCCAGCAGCCCCAGCATTTT. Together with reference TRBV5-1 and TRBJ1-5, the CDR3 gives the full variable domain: KAGVTQTPRYLIKTRGQQVTLSCSPISGHRSVSWYQQTPGQGLQFLFEYFSETQRNKGNFPGRFSGRQFSNSRSEMNVSTLELGDSALYLCASTNGMAGSQQPQHFGDGTRLSIL.

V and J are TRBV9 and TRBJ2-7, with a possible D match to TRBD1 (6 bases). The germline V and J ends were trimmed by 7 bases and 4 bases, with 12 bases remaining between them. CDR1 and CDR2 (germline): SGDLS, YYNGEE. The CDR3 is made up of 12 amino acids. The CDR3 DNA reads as TGTGCCAGCGGGGGCGGAAGTTACGAGCAGTACTTC. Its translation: CASGGGSYEQYF.

The CDR3, as DNA: TGTGCCAGCAGCTTTAACGCGGCGGCAGCCCAGGGGGAGGACAATGAGCAGTTCTTC. Amino acids: CASSFNAAAAQGEDNEQFF. This chain uses TRBV7-9 with TRBJ2-1; D is perhaps TRBD1 (7 bases). Germline V gene lookup returns CDR1 SEHNR and CDR2 FQNEAQ (reference sequence). CDR3 length: 19 residues. V dropped 3 bases and J dropped 5 bases, with 26 bases sitting between them. Supplemented by reference TRBV7-9 and TRBJ2-1, the full variable domain reads DTGVSQNPRHKITKRGQNVTFRCDPISEHNRLYWYRQTLGQGPEFLTYFQNEAQLEKSRLLSDRFSAERPKGSFSTLEIQRTEQGDSAMYLCASSFNAAAAQGEDNEQFFGPGTRLTVL.

The CDR3 is CASSLPGEPQHF. CDR3 nucleotide sequence: TGTGCCAGCAGTTTACCGGGGGAGCCCCAGCATTTT. The V gene is TRBV28, the J gene TRBJ1-5, with D possibly being TRBD1 (5 bases). The germline CDR1 and CDR2 sequences are MDHEN and SYDVKM. The CDR3 has 12 residues. Trimming removed 2 bases at V and 8 bases at J, with 7 bases between.

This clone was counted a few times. Written as DNA, the CDR3 is TGTGCCAGCAGTCCCCCCGGGGGGAAAAACATTCAGTACTTC. It encodes CASSPPGGKNIQYF. The chain employs TRBV6-5 and TRBJ2-4; 7 bases map to TRBD2. The CDR3 consists of 14 residues. V gave up 5 bases and J gave up 4 bases; unmatched junction bases: 5. Germline CDR1 is MNHEY and CDR2 is SVGAGI.